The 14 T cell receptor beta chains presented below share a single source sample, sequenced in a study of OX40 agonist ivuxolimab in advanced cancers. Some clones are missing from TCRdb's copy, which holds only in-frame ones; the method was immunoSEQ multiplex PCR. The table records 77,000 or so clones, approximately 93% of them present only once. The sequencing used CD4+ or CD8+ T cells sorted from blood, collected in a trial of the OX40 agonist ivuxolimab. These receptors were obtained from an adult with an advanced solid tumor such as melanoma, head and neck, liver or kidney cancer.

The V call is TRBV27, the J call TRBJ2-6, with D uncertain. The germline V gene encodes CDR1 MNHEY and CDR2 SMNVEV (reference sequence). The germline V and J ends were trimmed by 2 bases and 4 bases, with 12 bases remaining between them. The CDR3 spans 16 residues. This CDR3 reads CASSLPGRSGANVLTF. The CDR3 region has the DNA TGTGCCAGCAGTTTACCCGGACGGTCAGGGGCCAACGTCCTGACTTTC.

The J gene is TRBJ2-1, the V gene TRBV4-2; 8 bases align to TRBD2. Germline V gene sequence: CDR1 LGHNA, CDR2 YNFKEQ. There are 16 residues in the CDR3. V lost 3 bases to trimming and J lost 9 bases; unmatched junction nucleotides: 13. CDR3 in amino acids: CASSHPLSGGSSEQFF. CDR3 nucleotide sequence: TGTGCCAGCAGCCACCCCCTAAGCGGGGGTTCTAGTGAGCAGTTCTTC.

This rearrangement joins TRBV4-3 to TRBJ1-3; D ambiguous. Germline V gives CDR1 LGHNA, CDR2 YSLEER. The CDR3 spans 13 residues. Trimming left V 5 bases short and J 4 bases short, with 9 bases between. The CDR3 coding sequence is TGCGCCAGCAGCTTCCTGAACGGAAACACCATATATTTT. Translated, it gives CASSFLNGNTIYF.

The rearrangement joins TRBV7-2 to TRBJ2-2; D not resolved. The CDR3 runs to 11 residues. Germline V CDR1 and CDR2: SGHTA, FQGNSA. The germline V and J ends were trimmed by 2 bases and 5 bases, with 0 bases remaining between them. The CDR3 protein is CASSLTGELFF. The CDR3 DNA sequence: TGTGCCAGCAGCTTAACCGGGGAGCTGTTTTTT.

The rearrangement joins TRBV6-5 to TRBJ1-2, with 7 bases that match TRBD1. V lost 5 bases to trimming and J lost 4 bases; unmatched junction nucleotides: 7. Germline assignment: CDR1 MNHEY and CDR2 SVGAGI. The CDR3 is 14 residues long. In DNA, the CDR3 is TGTGCCAGCAGTATCCGACAGGGTACCTATGGCTACACCTTC. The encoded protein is CASSIRQGTYGYTF.

The CDR3, as DNA: TGCAGCGCCGAAACTGGACTAGCGGGGGGGCGGGACATTCAGTACTTC. This translates into CSAETGLAGGRDIQYF. This chain links TRBV29-1 with TRBJ2-4; TRBD2 aligns across 15 bases. The length of the CDR3 is 16 residues. Losses at the gene ends were 7 bases for V and 8 bases for J; bases not matched to a gene: 12. From germline, CDR1 is SQVTM and CDR2 ANQGSEA. The full variable domain, with the rest looked up from reference TRBV29-1 and TRBJ2-4, is SAVISQKPSRDICQRGTSLTIQCQVDSQVTMMFWYRQQPGQSLTLIATANQGSEATYESGFVIDKFPISRPNLTFSTLTVSNMSPEDSSIYLCSAETGLAGGRDIQYFGAGTRLSVL.

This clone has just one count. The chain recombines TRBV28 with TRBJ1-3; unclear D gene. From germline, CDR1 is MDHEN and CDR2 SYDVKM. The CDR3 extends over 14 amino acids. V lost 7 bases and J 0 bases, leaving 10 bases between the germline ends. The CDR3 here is CASTSLGSGNTIYF. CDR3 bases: TGTGCCAGCACCTCTCTAGGCTCTGGAAACACCATATATTTT.

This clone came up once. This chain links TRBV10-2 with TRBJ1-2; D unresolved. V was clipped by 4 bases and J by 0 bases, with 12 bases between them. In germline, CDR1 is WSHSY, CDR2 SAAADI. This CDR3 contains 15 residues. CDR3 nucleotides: TGCGCCAGCAGTGTGGGCAGGCCAGCTAACTATGGCTACACCTTC. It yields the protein CASSVGRPANYGYTF.

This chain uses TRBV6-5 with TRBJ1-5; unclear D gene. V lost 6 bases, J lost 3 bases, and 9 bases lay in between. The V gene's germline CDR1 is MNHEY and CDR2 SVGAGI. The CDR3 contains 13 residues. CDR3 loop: CASRLEFNQPQHF. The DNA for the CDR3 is TGTGCCAGCAGATTAGAGTTCAATCAGCCCCAGCATTTT.

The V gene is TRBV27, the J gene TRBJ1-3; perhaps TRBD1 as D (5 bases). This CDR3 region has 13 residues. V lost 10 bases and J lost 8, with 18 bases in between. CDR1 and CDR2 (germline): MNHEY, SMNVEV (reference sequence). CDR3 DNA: TGTGCCACCATCCGAGGGGAAGGGGACACCATATATTTT. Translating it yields CATIRGEGDTIYF.

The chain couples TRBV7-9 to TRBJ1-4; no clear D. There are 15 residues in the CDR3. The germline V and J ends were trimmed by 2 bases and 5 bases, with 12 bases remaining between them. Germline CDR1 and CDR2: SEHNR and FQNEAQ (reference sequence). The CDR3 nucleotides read TGTGCCAGCAGCTTAAGTCCCCGGCAAAATGAAAAACTGTTTTTT. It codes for CASSLSPRQNEKLFF.

CDR3 DNA sequence: TGTGCCAGCAGTATGACAGGGGGGTCCTACGAGCAGTACTTC. Protein sequence: CASSMTGGSYEQYF. The V gene is TRBV27, the J gene TRBJ2-7, with 9 bases lining up with TRBD1. V shed 5 bases, J shed 1 base, and the junction held 3 bases outside the gene matches. The CDR3 totals 14 residues. Germline loops: CDR1 MNHEY, CDR2 SMNVEV (reference sequence).

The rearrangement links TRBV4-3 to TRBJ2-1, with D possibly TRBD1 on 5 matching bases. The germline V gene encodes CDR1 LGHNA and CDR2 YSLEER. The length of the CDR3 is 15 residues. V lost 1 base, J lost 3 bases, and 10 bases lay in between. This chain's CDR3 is CASSQAWGYYNEQFF. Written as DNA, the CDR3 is TGCGCCAGCAGCCAAGCCTGGGGCTACTACAATGAGCAGTTCTTC.

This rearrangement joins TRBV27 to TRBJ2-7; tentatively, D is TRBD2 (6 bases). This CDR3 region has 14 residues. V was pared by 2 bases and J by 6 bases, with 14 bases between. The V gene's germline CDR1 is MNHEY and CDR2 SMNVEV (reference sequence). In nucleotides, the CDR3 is TGTGCCAGCAGTTTAGCGGGGAGTCAGACCGAGCAGTACTTC. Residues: CASSLAGSQTEQYF.